The clone carrying this T cell receptor beta chain was observed many times. Its matching antigen is unknown. RNA transcripts gave rise to amplified TCR beta CDR3 regions. Using the HTBI primer set, a first-round RT-PCR was run on the TCR CDR3. TCRdb recomputed calls from the multiplex PCR reads with MiXCR, one row per CDR3 protein. The sample includes roughly 93,000 distinct CDR3 sequences, 51% seen only once; the top ten take roughly 26%. This sample is part of a study of T cells in Graves' hyperthyroidism and ophthalmopathy. Points from the study as a whole: Classification by a 13 V-J model distinguished ophthalmopathy from stable hyperthyroidism. The blood repertoire included most of the expanded thyroid clonotypes above 0.001.

The CDR3 contains 14 residues. The junction had 4 bases not matched to a gene; V was cut back by 3 bases and J by 7 bases. Germline lookup yields CDR1 SEHNR and CDR2 FQNEAQ (reference sequence). Absence of ophthalmopathy progression within 18 months defined stable Graves' hyperthyroidism. Out of roughly 9.1 ml of fresh peripheral blood came the PBMCs. The sequence was collected from a woman in her thirties or forties with Graves' hyperthyroidism. Sequenced material: blood. The chain is built from TRBV7-9 and TRBJ1-2; 11 bases line up with TRBD1. CDR3 residues: CASSLDRGHGGYTF. The CDR3 coding sequence is TGTGCCAGCAGCTTGGACAGGGGGCATGGTGGCTACACCTTC.